This T cell receptor (beta chain) was profiled in a study of T cells in Graves' hyperthyroidism and ophthalmopathy. V lost 3 bases, J lost 9 bases, and 15 bases lay in between. The CDR3 consists of 13 residues. Broader study findings: Using 13 V-J features, a model discriminated ophthalmopathy from stable hyperthyroidism. Expanded thyroid clonotypes (above 0.001) were mostly also found in blood.

TCR beta CDR3 regions were amplified from RNA transcripts. When the TCR CDR3 underwent first-round RT-PCR, the HTBI primer set was used. MiXCR, applied by TCRdb to the multiplex PCR reads, yields one record per CDR3 protein. The sample has over 250,000 distinct CDR3 sequences; less than 30% are singletons. Used for diagnoses were clinical symptoms, serum thyroxine and TRAb, thyroid ultrasound and orbital computed tomography. From more than 9 ml of fresh peripheral blood, PBMCs were isolated. As for this clonotype: Its antigen is unidentified.

The specimen sequenced was blood. The receptor comes from a man in his forties or fifties with Graves' hyperthyroidism that later progressed to Graves' ophthalmopathy. The genes are TRBV12-3 or TRBV12-4 and TRBJ2-7, with a possible D match to TRBD1 (7 bases). The CDR3 coding sequence is TGTGCCAGCAGTTTCGGGGACAGACTAGTGCAGTACTTC. It is translated as CASSFGDRLVQYF.